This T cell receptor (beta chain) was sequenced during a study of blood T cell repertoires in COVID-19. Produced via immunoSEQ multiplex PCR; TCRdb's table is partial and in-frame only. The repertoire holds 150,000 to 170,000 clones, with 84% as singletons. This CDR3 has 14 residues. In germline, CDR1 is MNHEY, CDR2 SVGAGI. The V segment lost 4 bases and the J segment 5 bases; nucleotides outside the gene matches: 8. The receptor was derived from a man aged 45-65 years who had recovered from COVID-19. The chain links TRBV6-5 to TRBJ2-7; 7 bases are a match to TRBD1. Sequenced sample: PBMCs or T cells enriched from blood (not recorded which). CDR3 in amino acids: CASSSWTGFNEQYF. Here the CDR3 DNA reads TGTGCCAGCAGTTCCTGGACAGGTTTCAACGAGCAGTACTTC.